One TCR beta chain is described in this entry. Its specificity is not known. A multiplex PCR was run with 60 Vbeta primers and 13 Jbeta primers. Original analysis: Roughly 11 million of the 75 million to 95 million unique TCR beta chains counted in a later analysis were shared. Clones were read by immunoSEQ multiplex PCR, and TCRdb kept only the in-frame ones, dropping some. The V and J calls and the clone size are those of that table, but D and trimming were determined from the DNA. The sample has roughly 180,000 clones, approximately 80% seen once; the top ten hold about 1.3%. This entry comes from a study of cytomegalovirus exposure and HLA in healthy donors. Study at large: Early on, a data release was issued that held about 85 million unique TCRs from HLA-typed donors. Study outcomes and limitations: Later analysis associated a missense DCLRE1C variant with TCR beta V- and J-gene trimming. Reports state that TCR beta sequences accurately predicted most subjects' HLA-A and HLA-B alleles.

The CDR3 runs to 19 residues. Germline V gene data show CDR1 as SGHTA and CDR2 as FQGNSA. V gave up 1 base and J gave up 7 bases; unmatched junction bases: 14. The V gene is TRBV7-2, the J gene TRBJ2-1; 12 nucleotides align to TRBD2. This receptor was taken from a man between 25 and 39 years old in good health and CMV-seronegative. Sequencing was done on a sample of PBMCs. CDR3 coding DNA: TGTGCCAGCAGCTTAGAACGGGGACTAGCGGGCGTCGGGTCGAATGAGCAGTTCTTC. This translates into CASSLERGLAGVGSNEQFF. Based on the CDR3 plus reference TRBV7-2 and TRBJ2-1, the full variable domain is GAGVSQSPSNKVTEKGKDVELRCDPISGHTALYWYRQSLGQGLEFLIYFQGNSAPDKSGLPSDRFSAERTGGSVSTLTIQRTQQEDSAVYLCASSLERGLAGVGSNEQFFGPGTRLTVL.